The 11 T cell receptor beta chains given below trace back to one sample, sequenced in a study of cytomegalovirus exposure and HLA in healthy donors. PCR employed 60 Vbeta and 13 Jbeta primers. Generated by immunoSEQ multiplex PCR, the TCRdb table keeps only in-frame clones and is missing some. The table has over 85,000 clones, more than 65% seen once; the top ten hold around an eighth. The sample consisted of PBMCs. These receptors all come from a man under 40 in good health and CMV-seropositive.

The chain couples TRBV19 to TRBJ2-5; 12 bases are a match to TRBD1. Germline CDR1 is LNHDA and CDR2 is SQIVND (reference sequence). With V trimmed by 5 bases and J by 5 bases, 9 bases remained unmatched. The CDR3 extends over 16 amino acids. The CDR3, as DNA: TGTGCCAGTAGTTTCGGGACAGGGGGCGGTTTTGAGACCCAGTACTTC. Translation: CASSFGTGGGFETQYF.

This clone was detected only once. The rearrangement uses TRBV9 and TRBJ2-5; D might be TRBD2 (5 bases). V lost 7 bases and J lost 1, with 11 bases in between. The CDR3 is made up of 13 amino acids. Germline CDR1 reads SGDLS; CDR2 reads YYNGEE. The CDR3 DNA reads TGTGCCAGCTCCGGGGTCCCCCAAGAGACCCAGTACTTC. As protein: CASSGVPQETQYF.

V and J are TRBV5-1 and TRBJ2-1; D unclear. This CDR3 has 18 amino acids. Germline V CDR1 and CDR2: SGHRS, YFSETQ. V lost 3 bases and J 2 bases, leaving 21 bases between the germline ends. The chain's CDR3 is CASSSPGARPTPYNEQFF. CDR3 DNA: TGCGCCAGCAGCTCGCCGGGTGCACGGCCGACCCCCTACAATGAGCAGTTCTTC.

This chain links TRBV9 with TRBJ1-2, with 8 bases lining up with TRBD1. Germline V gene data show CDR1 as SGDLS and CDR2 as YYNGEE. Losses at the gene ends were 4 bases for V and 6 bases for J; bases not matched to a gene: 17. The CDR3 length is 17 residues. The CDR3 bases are TGTGCCAGCAGCCCCGGCGGACCAGGGGGCAGGGGGAATGGCTACACCTTC. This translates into CASSPGGPGGRGNGYTF.

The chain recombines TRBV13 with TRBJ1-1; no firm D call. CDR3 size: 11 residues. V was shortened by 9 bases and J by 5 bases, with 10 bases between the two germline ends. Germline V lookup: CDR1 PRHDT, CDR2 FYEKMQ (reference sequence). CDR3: CASQQDTEAFF. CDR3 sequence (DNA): TGTGCCAGTCAGCAGGATACTGAAGCTTTCTTT.

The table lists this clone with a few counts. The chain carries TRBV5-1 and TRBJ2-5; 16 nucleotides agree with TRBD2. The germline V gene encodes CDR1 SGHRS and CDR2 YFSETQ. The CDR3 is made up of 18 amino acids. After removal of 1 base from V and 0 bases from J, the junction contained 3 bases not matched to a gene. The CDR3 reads CASSLRGLAGGNQETQYF. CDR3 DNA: TGCGCCAGCAGCTTGAGGGGACTAGCGGGGGGGAACCAAGAGACCCAGTACTTC.

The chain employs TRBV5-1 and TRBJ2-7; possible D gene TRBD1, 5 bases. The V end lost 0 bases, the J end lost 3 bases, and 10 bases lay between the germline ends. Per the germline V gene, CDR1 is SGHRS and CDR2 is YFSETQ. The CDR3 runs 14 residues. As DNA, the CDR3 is TGCGCCAGCAGCTTGGGGACAATTAGCTACGAGCAGTACTTC. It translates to CASSLGTISYEQYF. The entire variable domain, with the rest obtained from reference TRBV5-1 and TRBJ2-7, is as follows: KAGVTQTPRYLIKTRGQQVTLSCSPISGHRSVSWYQQTPGQGLQFLFEYFSETQRNKGNFPGRFSGRQFSNSRSEMNVSTLELGDSALYLCASSLGTISYEQYFGPGTRLTVT.

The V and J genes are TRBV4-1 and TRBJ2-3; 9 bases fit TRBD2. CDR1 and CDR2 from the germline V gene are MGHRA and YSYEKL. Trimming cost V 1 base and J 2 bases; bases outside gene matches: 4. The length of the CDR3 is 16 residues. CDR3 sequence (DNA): TGCGCCAGCAGCCAAGTAGCGGGGGCGCACACAGATACGCAGTATTTT. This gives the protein CASSQVAGAHTDTQYF.

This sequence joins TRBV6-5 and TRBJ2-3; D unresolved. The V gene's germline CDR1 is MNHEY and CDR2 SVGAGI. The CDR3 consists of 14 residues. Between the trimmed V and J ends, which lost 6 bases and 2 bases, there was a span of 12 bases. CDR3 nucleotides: TGTGCCAGCAGCCCCCCTTCGGTCACAGATACGCAGTATTTT. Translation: CASSPPSVTDTQYF.

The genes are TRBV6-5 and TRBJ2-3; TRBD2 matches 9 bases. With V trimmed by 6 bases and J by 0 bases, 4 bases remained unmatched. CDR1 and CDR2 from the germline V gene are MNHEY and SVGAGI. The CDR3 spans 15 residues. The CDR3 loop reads CASRVAGESTDTQYF. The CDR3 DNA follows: TGTGCCAGCAGAGTAGCGGGGGAAAGCACAGATACGCAGTATTTT.

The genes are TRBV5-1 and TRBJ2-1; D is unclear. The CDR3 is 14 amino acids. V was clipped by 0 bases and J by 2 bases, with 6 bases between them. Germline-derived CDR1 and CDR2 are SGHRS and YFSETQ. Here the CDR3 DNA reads TGCGCCAGCAGCTTGGGACTCCCCTACAATGAGCAGTTCTTC. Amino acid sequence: CASSLGLPYNEQFF.